This T cell receptor (beta chain) originates from a study of shared clonotypes between healthy human individuals. The ends were cut back, 1 base at V and 1 base at J, with 14 bases in the middle. Germline V gene sequence: CDR1 MDHEN, CDR2 SYDVKM. CDR3 length: 18 residues. The repertoire was sequenced with immunoSEQ multiplex PCR; TCRdb's copy has only in-frame clones and lacks some. Among 2 million to 2.5 million clones listed, 85% to 95% were seen once. It was CD45RO-negative cells, positively selected for CCR7, that made up naive CD8 cells, with terminally differentiated effector memory CD45RA+ cells excluded.

The clonotype was recovered from a man in his late teens or twenties in good health. This chain uses TRBV28 with TRBJ1-6; D not resolved. The sequenced sample was naive CD8+ T cells sorted from blood. The CDR3, as DNA: TGTGCCAGCAGTTTATTTTCCGCGACCCGGTCCTATAATTCACCCCTCCACTTT. Translation gives CASSLFSATRSYNSPLHF.